This T cell receptor beta chain derives from a study of tumor-infiltrating lymphocytes in primary liver carcinoma. Study information: Patients of both sexes were 30 to 69 years old.

TCR beta cDNA was made from 500 ng total RNA with a constant-region primer. Researchers made the TCR beta libraries by running three nested multiplex PCR rounds with slightly modified ARM-PCR. A C-beta reverse primer was combined with TRBV1-TRBV30 forward primers in the first two PCR rounds, and each round had around 11 cycles. TCRdb analysed the multiplex PCR reads with MiXCR anew, one entry per CDR3 protein. Of hundreds of thousands of distinct CDR3 sequences in the sample, roughly two thirds were seen once. Note on this clonotype: One base away lies a much larger clone, so this may be a sequencing read error. The final CDR3 position lacks the conserved phenylalanine or tryptophan, pointing to a likely read error.

This CDR3 region has 14 residues. V shed 5 bases and J shed 1 base, with 10 bases lying between them. Blood RNA came from unsorted whole blood; germline DNA was also extracted. V and J are TRBV12-3 or TRBV12-4 and TRBJ2-3; TRBD1 is a possible D gene (6 bases). This clonotype was obtained from a man in his forties with primary liver carcinoma and hepatitis B virus infection. What was sequenced was peripheral blood. CDR3 DNA: TGTGCCAGCAGTCCCAGACAGGGCACAGATACGCAGTATTCT. The encoded protein is CASSPRQGTDTQYS.